Following are 9 T cell receptor beta chains from one sample sequenced in a study of cytomegalovirus exposure and HLA in healthy donors. PCR used 60 Vbeta primers and 13 Jbeta primers. Assay: immunoSEQ multiplex PCR; the TCRdb copy retains only in-frame clones and omits some. The table has some 190,000 clones, over 60% seen once. Sequenced: PBMCs. The receptors come from a young man in good health and CMV-seropositive.

The chain joins TRBV2 to TRBJ1-6; TRBD1 is a possible D gene (5 bases). CDR1 and CDR2 (germline): SNHLY, FYNNEI. The CDR3 loop spans 17 amino acids. V gave up 2 bases and J gave up 5 bases, with 16 bases separating them. CDR3 DNA: TGTGCCAGCAGTGAAACAGCTCATATCAGGGATAATTCACCCCTCCACTTT. Amino acids: CASSETAHIRDNSPLHF.

The J gene is TRBJ2-1, the V gene TRBV11-2; 8 bases fit TRBD1. J lost 5 bases, V lost 5 bases, and 14 bases had no gene match. Per germline, CDR1 SGHAT and CDR2 FQNNGV. The CDR3 runs 17 residues. As DNA, the CDR3 is TGTGCCAGCAGCGGAGACAGGGGAGGACAATGGGACAATGAGCAGTTCTTC. The encoded protein is CASSGDRGGQWDNEQFF. Looking up the rest from reference TRBV11-2 and TRBJ2-1 gives the full variable domain: EAGVAQSPRYKIIEKRQSVAFWCNPISGHATLYWYQQILGQGPKLLIQFQNNGVVDDSQLPKDRFSAERLKGVDSTLKIQPAKLEDSAVYLCASSGDRGGQWDNEQFFGPGTRLTVL.

This clone was counted at least ten times. The V gene is TRBV6-1, the J gene TRBJ2-3; 14 bases are shared with TRBD2. The CDR3 is 16 residues long. V shed 4 bases and J 2 bases; nucleotides not matched to a gene: 2. Germline CDR1 and CDR2: MNHNS and SASEGT. The CDR3 spells CASSGGLAGDTDTQYF. The CDR3 DNA sequence: TGTGCCAGCAGTGGGGGACTAGCGGGAGACACAGATACGCAGTATTTT.

The CDR3 DNA reads TGCGCCAGCAGCCCGCACGGTCAAGGCACAGATACGCAGTATTTT. Protein: CASSPHGQGTDTQYF. The chain is built from TRBV5-1 and TRBJ2-3; D gene uncertain. V shed 4 bases and J shed 1 base, with 13 bases lying between them. This CDR3 has 15 amino acids. Germline V gene sequence: CDR1 SGHRS, CDR2 YFSETQ.

The gene calls are TRBV7-9 and TRBJ1-2, with D perhaps TRBD1 (6 bases). Germline V gene lookup returns CDR1 SEHNR and CDR2 FQNEAQ (reference sequence). The CDR3 is 13 amino acids. Trimming removed 7 bases from V and 8 bases from J, with 17 bases in between. CDR3 in amino acids: CASTNRPGGGYTF. CDR3 bases: TGTGCCAGCACCAACCGACCGGGGGGCGGCTACACCTTC.

The J gene is TRBJ1-5, the V gene TRBV30; 7 nucleotides match TRBD1. The CDR3 covers 15 residues. CDR1 and CDR2 (germline): GTSNPN, SVGIG (reference sequence). With V trimmed by 1 base and J by 3 bases, 6 bases remained unmatched. CDR3 bases: TGTGCCTGGAGTGAAGGGACAGTAAACAATCAGCCCCAGCATTTT. Translation gives CAWSEGTVNNQPQHF.

The chain has TRBV6-5 and TRBJ1-3; possible D gene TRBD1, 6 bases. The germline gives CDR1 MNHEY, CDR2 SVGAGI. The CDR3 is 16 amino acids. V lost 0 bases, J lost 0 bases, and 9 bases lay in between. The CDR3 protein is CASSYSGTNSGNTIYF. The DNA of the CDR3 is TGTGCCAGCAGTTACTCCGGGACAAACTCTGGAAACACCATATATTTT.

This clone was seen more than once but under ten times. The rearrangement uses TRBV6-5 and TRBJ2-7, with D maybe TRBD1 (5 bases). Germline V gives CDR1 MNHEY, CDR2 SVGAGI. With 6 bases removed from V and 2 bases from J, the gap between germline ends came to 17 bases. The CDR3 spans 15 residues. The DNA for the CDR3 is TGTGCCAGCAGACCAGGACATTTCGGAACCTACGAGCAGTACTTC. Residues: CASRPGHFGTYEQYF.

The chain employs TRBV6-6 and TRBJ1-2, with TRBD1 identical over 7 bases. The CDR3 is 14 amino acids. Germline values: CDR1 MNHNY, CDR2 SVGAGI (reference sequence). V shed 5 bases and J 0 bases; nucleotides not matched to a gene: 3. The CDR3 here is CASSVQGANYGYTF. The CDR3 bases are TGTGCCAGCAGTGTTCAGGGGGCTAACTATGGCTACACCTTC.